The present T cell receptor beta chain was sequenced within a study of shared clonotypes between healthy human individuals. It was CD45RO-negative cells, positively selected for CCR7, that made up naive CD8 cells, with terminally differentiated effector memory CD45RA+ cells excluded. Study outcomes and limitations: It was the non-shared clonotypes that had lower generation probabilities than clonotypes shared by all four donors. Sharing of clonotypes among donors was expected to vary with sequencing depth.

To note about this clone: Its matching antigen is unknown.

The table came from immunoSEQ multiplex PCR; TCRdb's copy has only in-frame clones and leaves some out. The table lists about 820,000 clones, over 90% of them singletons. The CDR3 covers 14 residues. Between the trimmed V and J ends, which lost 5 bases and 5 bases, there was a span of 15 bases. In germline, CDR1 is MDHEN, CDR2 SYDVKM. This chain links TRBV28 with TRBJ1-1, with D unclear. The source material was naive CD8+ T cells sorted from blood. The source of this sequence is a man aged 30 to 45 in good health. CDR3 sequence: CASSDPWEGTEAFF. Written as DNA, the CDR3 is TGTGCCAGCAGTGATCCCTGGGAGGGAACTGAAGCTTTCTTT.